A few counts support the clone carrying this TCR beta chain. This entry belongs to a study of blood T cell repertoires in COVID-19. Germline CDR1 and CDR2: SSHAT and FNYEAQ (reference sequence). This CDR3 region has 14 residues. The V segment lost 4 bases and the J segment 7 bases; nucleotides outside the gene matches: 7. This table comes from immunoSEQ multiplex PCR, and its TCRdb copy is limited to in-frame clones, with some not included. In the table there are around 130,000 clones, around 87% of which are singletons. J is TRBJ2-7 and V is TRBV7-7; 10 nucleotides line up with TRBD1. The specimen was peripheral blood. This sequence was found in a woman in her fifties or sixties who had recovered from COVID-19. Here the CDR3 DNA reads TGTGCCAGCAGCTCGGGACAGGGGAGTGGAGAGCAGTACTTC. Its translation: CASSSGQGSGEQYF. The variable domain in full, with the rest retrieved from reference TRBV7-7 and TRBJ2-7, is GAGVSQSPRYKVTKRGQDVTLRCDPISSHATLYWYQQALGQGPEFLTYFNYEAQPDKSGLPSDRFSAERPEGSISTLTIQRTEQRDSAMYRCASSSGQGSGEQYFGPGTRLTVT.